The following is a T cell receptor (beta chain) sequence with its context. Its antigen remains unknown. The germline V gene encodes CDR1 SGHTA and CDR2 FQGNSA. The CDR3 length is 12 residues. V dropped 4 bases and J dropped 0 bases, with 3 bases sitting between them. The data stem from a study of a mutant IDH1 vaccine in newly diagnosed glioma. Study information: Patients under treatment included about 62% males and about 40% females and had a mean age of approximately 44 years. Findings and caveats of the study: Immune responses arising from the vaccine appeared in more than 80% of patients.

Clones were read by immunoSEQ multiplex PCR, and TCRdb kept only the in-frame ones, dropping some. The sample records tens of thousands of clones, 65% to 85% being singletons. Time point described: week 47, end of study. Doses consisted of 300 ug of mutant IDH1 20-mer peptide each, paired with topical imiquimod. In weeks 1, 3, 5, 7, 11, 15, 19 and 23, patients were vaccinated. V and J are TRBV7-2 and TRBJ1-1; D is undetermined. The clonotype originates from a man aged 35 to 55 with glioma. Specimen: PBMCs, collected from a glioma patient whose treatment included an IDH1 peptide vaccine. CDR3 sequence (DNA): TGTGCCAGCAGCTACCTGAACACTGAAGCTTTCTTT. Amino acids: CASSYLNTEAFF.